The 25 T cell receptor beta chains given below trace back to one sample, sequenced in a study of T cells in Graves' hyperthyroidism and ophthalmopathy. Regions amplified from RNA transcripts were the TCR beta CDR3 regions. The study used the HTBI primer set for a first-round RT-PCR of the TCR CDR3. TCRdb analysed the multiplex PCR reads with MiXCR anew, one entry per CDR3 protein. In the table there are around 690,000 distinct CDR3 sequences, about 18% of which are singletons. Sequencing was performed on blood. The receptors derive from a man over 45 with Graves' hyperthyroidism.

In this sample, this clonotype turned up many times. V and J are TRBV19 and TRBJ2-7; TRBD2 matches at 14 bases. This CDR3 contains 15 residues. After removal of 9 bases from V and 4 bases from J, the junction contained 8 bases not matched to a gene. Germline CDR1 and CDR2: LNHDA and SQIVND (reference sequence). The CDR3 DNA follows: TGTGCCAGCAGTCCTGGACTAGCGGGAGGATACGAGCAGTACTTC. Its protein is CASSPGLAGGYEQYF.

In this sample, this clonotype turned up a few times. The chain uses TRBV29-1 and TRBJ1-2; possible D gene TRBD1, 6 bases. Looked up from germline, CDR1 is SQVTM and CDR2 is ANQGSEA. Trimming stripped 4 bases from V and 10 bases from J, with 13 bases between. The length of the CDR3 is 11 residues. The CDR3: CSVVRQAAYTF. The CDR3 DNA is TGCAGCGTTGTTAGACAGGCTGCCTACACCTTC.

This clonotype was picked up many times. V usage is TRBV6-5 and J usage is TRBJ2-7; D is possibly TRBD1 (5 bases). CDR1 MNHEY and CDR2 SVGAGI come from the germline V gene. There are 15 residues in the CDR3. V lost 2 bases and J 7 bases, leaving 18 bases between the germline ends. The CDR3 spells CASSYRQGGDWEQYF. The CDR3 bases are TGTGCCAGCAGTTACAGGCAGGGTGGCGATTGGGAGCAGTACTTC.

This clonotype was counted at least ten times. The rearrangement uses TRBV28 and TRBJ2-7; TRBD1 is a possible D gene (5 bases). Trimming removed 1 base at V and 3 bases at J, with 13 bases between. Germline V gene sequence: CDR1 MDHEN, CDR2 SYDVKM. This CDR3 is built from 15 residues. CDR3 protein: CASSLSPGPYYEQYF. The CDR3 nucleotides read TGTGCCAGCAGTTTATCCCCAGGGCCCTACTACGAGCAGTACTTC.

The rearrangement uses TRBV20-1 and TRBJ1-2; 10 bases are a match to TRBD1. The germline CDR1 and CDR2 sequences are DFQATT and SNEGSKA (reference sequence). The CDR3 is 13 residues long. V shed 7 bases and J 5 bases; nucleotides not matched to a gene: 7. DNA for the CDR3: TGCAGTGTAGGACAGGGGGTAGGGTATGGCTACACCTTC. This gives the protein CSVGQGVGYGYTF.

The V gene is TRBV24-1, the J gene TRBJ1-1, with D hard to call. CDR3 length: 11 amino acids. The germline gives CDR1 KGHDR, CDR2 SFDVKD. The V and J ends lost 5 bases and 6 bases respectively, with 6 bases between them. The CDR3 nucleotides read TGTGCCACCAGTGCCGGGGCTGAAGCTTTCTTT. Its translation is CATSAGAEAFF.

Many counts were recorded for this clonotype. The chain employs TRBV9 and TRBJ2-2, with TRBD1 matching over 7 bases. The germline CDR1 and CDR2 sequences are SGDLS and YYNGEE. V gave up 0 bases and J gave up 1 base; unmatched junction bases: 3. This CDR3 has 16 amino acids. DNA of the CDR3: TGTGCCAGCAGCGTAGGGACAGGAGAGAACACCGGGGAGCTGTTTTTT. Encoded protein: CASSVGTGENTGELFF. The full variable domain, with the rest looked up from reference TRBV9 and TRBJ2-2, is DSGVTQTPKHLITATGQRVTLRCSPRSGDLSVYWYQQSLDQGLQFLIQYYNGEERAKGNILERFSAQQFPDLHSELNLSSLELGDSALYFCASSVGTGENTGELFFGEGSRLTVL.

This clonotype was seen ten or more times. The CDR3 is CAWRLPGQGARGYGYTF. CDR3 coding DNA: TGTGCCTGGAGACTGCCTGGACAGGGGGCGCGGGGCTATGGCTACACCTTC. The chain couples TRBV30 to TRBJ1-2; 11 positions match TRBD1. The length of the CDR3 is 17 residues. V lost 3 bases, J lost 4 bases, and 13 bases stayed unmatched. The germline V gene encodes CDR1 GTSNPN and CDR2 SVGIG (reference sequence).

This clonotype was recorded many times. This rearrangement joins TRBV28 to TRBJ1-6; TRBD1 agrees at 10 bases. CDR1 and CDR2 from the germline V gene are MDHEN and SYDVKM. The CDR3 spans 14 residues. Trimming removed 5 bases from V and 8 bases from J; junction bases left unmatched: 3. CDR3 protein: CASSRDRGYSPLHF. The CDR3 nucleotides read TGTGCCAGCAGTCGGGACAGGGGTTATTCACCCCTCCACTTT.

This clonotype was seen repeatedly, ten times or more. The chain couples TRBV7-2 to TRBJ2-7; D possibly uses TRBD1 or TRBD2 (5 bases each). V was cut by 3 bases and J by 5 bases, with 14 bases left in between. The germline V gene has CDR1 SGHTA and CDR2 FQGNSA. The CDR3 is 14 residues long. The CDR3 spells CASSFGTPRDEQYF. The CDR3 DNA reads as TGTGCCAGCAGCTTCGGGACCCCGCGGGACGAGCAGTACTTC.

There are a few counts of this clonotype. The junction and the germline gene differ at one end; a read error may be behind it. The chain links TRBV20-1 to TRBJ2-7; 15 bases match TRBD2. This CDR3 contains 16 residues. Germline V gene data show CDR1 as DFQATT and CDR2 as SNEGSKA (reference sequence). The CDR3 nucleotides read TGCAGTGCTAGCCTGGGACTAGCGGGAGGACCCTACAAGCAGTACTTC. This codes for CSASLGLAGGPYKQYF.

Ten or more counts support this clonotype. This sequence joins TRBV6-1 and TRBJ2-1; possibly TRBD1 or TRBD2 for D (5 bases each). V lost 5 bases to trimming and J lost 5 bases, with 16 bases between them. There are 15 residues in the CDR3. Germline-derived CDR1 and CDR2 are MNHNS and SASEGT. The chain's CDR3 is CASSLEGTAHNEQFF. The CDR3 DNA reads TGTGCCAGCAGTTTAGAAGGGACGGCCCACAATGAGCAGTTCTTC.

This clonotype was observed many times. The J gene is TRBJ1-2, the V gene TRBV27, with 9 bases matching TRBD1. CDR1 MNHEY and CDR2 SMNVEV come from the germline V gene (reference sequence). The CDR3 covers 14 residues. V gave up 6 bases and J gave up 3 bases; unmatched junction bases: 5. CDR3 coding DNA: TGTGCCAGCAGCAGCCGGGACAGGGACTATGGCTACACCTTC. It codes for CASSSRDRDYGYTF.

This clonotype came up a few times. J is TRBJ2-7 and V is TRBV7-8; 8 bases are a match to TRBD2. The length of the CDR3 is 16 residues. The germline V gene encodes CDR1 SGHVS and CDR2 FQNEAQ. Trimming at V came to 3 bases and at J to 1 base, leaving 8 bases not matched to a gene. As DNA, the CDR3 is TGTGCCAGCAGCTTGGCTCTAGCGGGCCTATCCTACGAGCAGTACTTC. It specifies CASSLALAGLSYEQYF.

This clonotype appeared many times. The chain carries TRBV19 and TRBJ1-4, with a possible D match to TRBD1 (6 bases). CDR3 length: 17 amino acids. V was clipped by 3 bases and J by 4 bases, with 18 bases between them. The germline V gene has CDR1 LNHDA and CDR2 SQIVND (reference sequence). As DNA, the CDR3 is TGTGCCAGTAGTATGTTGGACAGTGGACTCAATAATGAAAAACTGTTTTTT. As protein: CASSMLDSGLNNEKLFF. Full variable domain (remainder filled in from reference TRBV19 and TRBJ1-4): DGGITQSPKYLFRKEGQNVTLSCEQNLNHDAMYWYRQDPGQGLRLIYYSQIVNDFQKGDIAEGYSVSREKKESFPLTVTSAQKNPTAFYLCASSMLDSGLNNEKLFFGSGTQLSVL.

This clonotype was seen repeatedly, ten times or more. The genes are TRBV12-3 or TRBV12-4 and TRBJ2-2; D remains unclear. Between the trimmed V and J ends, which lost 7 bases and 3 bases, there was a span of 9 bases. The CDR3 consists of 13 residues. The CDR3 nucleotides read TGTGCCAGCACCAGGACGGACACCGGGGAGCTGTTTTTT. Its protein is CASTRTDTGELFF.

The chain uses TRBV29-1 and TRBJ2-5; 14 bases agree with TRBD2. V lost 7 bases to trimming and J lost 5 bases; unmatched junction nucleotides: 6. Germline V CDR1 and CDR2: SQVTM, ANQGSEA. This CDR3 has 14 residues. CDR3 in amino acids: CSGGLAGGRETQYF. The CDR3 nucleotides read TGCAGCGGAGGACTAGCGGGAGGTCGCGAGACCCAGTACTTC.

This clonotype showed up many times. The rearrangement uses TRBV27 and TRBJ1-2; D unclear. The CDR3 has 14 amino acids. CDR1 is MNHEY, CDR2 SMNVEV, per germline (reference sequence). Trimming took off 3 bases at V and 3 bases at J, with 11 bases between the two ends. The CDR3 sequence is CASSFAEDDYGYTF. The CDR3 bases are TGTGCCAGCAGTTTTGCGGAGGATGACTATGGCTACACCTTC.

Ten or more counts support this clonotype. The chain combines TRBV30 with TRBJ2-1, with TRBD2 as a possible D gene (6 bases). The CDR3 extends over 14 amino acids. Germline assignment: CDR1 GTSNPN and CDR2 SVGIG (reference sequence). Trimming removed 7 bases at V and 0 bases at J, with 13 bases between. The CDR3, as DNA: TGTGCCTATTCCGCGGGGAGCTCCTACAATGAGCAGTTCTTC. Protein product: CAYSAGSSYNEQFF.

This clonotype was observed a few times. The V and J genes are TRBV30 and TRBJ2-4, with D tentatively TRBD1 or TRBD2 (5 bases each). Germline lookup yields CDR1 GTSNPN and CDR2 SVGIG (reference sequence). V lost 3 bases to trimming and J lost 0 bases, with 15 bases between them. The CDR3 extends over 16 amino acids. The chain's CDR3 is CAWSRDGLLAKNIQYF. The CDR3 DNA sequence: TGTGCCTGGAGCCGGGACGGCCTTCTAGCCAAAAACATTCAGTACTTC. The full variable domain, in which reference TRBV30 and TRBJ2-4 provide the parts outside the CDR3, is SQTIHQWPATLVQPVGSPLSLECTVEGTSNPNLYWYRQAAGRGLQLLFYSVGIGQISSEVPQNLSASRPQDRQFILSSKKLLLSDSGFYLCAWSRDGLLAKNIQYFGAGTRLSVL.

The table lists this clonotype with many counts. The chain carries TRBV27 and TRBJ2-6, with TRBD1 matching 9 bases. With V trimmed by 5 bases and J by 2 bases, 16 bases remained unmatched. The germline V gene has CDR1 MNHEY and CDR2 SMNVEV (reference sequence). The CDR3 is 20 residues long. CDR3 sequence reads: CASSLRTGESLNPGANVLTF. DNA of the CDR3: TGTGCCAGCAGTCTGCGGACAGGGGAATCTTTAAACCCTGGGGCCAACGTCCTGACTTTC. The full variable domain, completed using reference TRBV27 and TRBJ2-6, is EAQVTQNPRYLITVTGKKLTVTCSQNMNHEYMSWYRQDPGLGLRQIYYSMNVEVTDKGDVPEGYKVSRKEKRNFPLILESPSPNQTSLYFCASSLRTGESLNPGANVLTFGAGSRLTVL.

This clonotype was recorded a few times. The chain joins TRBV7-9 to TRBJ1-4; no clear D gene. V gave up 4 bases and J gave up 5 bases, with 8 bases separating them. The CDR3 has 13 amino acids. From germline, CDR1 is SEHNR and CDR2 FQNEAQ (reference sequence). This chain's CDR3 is CASSSRQNEKLFF. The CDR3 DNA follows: TGTGCCAGCAGCTCACGTCAAAATGAAAAACTGTTTTTT.

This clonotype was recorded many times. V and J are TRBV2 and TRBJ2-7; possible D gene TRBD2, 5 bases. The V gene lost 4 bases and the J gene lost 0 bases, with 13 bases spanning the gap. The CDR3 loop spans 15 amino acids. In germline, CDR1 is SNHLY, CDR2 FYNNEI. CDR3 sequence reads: CASSGRGLLSYEQYF. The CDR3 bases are TGTGCCAGCAGTGGTAGAGGGCTACTCTCCTACGAGCAGTACTTC.

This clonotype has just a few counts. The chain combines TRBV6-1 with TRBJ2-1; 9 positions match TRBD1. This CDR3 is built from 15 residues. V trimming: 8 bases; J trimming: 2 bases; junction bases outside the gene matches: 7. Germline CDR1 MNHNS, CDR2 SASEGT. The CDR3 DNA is TGTGCCAGCGAACTAGGACAGGGGCCCTACAATGAGCAGTTCTTC. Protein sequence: CASELGQGPYNEQFF.

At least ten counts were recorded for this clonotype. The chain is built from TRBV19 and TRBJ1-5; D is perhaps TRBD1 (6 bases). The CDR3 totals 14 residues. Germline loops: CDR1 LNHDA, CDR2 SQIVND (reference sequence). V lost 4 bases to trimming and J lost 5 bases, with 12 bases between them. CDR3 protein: CASSSFRGDQPQHF. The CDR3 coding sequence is TGTGCCAGTAGTAGCTTTAGGGGGGATCAGCCCCAGCATTTT.